These T cell receptor beta chains were read from a single sample in a study of T cell repertoires in cytomegalovirus infection. TCRdb used MiXCR to reprocess the reads, holding one entry per CDR3 protein. The sample lists some 680,000 distinct CDR3 sequences, 35% occurring once. The source material was PBMCs. These receptor sequences come from a human donor in good health (CMV status not recorded). Some clones in this sample may be carry-over from other donors' samples. Both conserved end residues are part of each CDR3. Fields, in order: D gene, J gene, V gene, CDR3 protein. The D gene is left open where the match is weak.

- TRBJ2-1 TRBV7-9 CASSLVEAGITEQFF
TRBD1 TRBJ1-2 TRBV12-3/TRBV12-4 CASSLVGLGQAHGYTF
- TRBJ2-7 TRBV20-1 CSAASSRLYEQYF
- TRBJ1-5 TRBV29-1 CSGWEVDQPQHF
TRBD1 TRBJ2-5 TRBV10-3 CAISRDRASLSIMQTQYF
- TRBJ2-5 TRBV12-3/TRBV12-4 CASSLGRPETQYF
TRBD1 TRBJ2-2 TRBV24-1 CATSETGQDYTGELFF
- TRBJ2-3 TRBV7-8 CASSYGTSTDTQYF
- TRBJ2-2 TRBV12-3/TRBV12-4 CASRNRVTGELFF
- TRBJ2-1 TRBV7-8 CASSFRVGEQFF
TRBD1 TRBJ1-5 TRBV6-2/TRBV6-3 CASSYSVQGASLRNQPQHF
TRBD1 TRBJ2-3 TRBV27 CASSMMTGPSTDTQYF
- TRBJ1-2 TRBV20-1 CSALTGGRNYGYTF
- TRBJ1-1 TRBV10-3 CAITTRGEVAVDTEAFF
TRBD1 TRBJ1-1 TRBV27 CASSFGRGYGVTEAFF
TRBD2 TRBJ2-7 TRBV6-1 CASTLSGGYEQYF
- TRBJ2-3 TRBV2 CASKKDGTDTQYF
TRBD1 TRBJ2-7 TRBV6-6 CASSMISGTGAGEQYF